The present entry profiles one TCR beta chain with its context. As yet, its antigen is unknown. This sample is drawn from a study of cytomegalovirus exposure and HLA in healthy donors. General study results and limits: Later on, a genetic analysis was performed. It linked a missense variant in DCLRE1C with V- and J-gene trimming of TCR beta. A later analysis showed that HLA-associated TCR beta chains had undergone more clonal expansion than equally common others.

Use of 60 Vbeta and 13 Jbeta primers characterized the PCR. Authors' analysis steps: Counted up in a later analysis, unique TCR beta chains came to about 80 million, with around 10 million shared. Generated by immunoSEQ multiplex PCR, the TCRdb table keeps only in-frame clones and is missing some. The D gene and trimming were derived from the DNA, and the V and J assignments and clone size from that table. The sample holds roughly 190,000 clones; about 77% are singletons and the top ten take approximately 4.8%. Germline V lookup: CDR1 LNHDA, CDR2 SQIVND (reference sequence). The CDR3 spans 21 residues. The ends lost 5 bases at V and 4 bases at J; junction bases unmatched: 25.

This sequence originates from a man younger than 40 in good health and CMV-seropositive. This chain links TRBV19 with TRBJ2-3, with 9 bases fitting TRBD1. The sequenced sample was PBMCs. The CDR3 region has the DNA TGTGCCAGTAGTCCGTCGGGACAGGGCCTATTTCTAGCGCCCAGAGCAGATACGCAGTATTTT. It specifies CASSPSGQGLFLAPRADTQYF.